This T cell receptor beta chain came from a study of T cell changes during pregnancy in multiple sclerosis. The CDR3 has 16 amino acids. Germline V gene lookup returns CDR1 MGHRA and CDR2 YSYEKL. V shed 6 bases, J shed 4 bases, and the junction held 6 bases outside the gene matches. Sequenced by immunoSEQ multiplex PCR; TCRdb stores in-frame clones only, minus some. The sample includes about 46,000 clones, approximately 90% seen only once; the top ten take 2.9%. Sequenced here: CD8+ T cells from peripheral blood mononuclear cells, sampled in the second trimester of pregnancy. This TCR was sampled from a female donor with multiple sclerosis, enrolled in a pregnancy study. The chain carries TRBV4-1 and TRBJ2-2, with 12 positions matching TRBD1. The CDR3 coding sequence is TGCGCCAGCAGGGACGGGACAGGGGGCCCCACCGGGGAGCTGTTTTTT. It encodes CASRDGTGGPTGELFF.